One sample yielded the 27 T cell receptor beta chains listed below, sequenced in a study of blood T cell repertoires in COVID-19. Some clones are missing from TCRdb's copy, which holds only in-frame ones; the method was immunoSEQ multiplex PCR. The table shows approximately 120,000 clones, with approximately 90% occurring only once. The specimen sequenced was peripheral blood. Receptors were obtained from a human donor in a cohort sampled during active COVID-19.

About this clone: The sample holds other DNA sequences that translate to the same CDR3. This chain connects TRBV7-9 to TRBJ2-3; 10 bases are shared with TRBD2. This CDR3 contains 16 residues. The ends lost 0 bases at V and 1 base at J; junction bases unmatched: 1. In germline, CDR1 is SEHNR, CDR2 FQNEAQ (reference sequence). The DNA of the CDR3 is TGTGCCAGCAGCTTAGCTGGGACTAGCGGCACAGATACGCAGTATTTT. It yields the protein CASSLAGTSGTDTQYF.

The genes are TRBV9 and TRBJ1-6, with a weak D call TRBD1 (6 bases). This CDR3 spans 14 amino acids. V was trimmed by 4 bases and J by 7 bases, leaving 12 bases between them. Germline V gene sequence: CDR1 SGDLS, CDR2 YYNGEE. CDR3 sequence: CASSPRTENSPLHF. CDR3 coding DNA: TGTGCCAGCAGCCCCAGGACAGAGAATTCACCCCTCCACTTT.

Regarding this clone: Relative to the germline gene, one junction end is altered; a read error may explain this. The gene calls are TRBV24-1 and TRBJ2-1; no definite D call. Germline-derived CDR1 and CDR2 are KGHDR and SFDVKD. The CDR3 loop spans 11 amino acids. The CDR3 nucleotides read TGTGCCACCAGTCGGTCAGCTAGATGGGTCTTC. Its protein is CATSRSARWVF.

The chain links TRBV24-1 to TRBJ2-3, with 8 bases identical to TRBD2. This CDR3 has 16 residues. The ends lost 4 bases at V and 2 bases at J; junction bases unmatched: 7. Germline-derived CDR1 and CDR2 are KGHDR and SFDVKD. The CDR3 DNA is TGTGCCACCAGTGACCGAGCGGGGGCCTTCACAGATACGCAGTATTTT. It specifies CATSDRAGAFTDTQYF.

This chain uses TRBV15 with TRBJ2-3; 10 positions agree with TRBD2. Looked up from germline, CDR1 is LNHNV and CDR2 is YYDKDF (reference sequence). The CDR3 covers 15 residues. The junction had 2 bases not matched to a gene; V was cut back by 1 base and J by 4 bases. Here the CDR3 reads CATSRGTSGADTQYF. The CDR3 nucleotides read TGTGCCACCAGCAGAGGAACTAGCGGGGCAGATACGCAGTATTTT.

The chain has TRBV19 and TRBJ1-2, with D uncertain. CDR1 LNHDA and CDR2 SQIVND come from the germline V gene (reference sequence). This CDR3 spans 13 amino acids. The V gene lost 3 bases and the J gene lost 5 bases, with 10 bases spanning the gap. CDR3 sequence: CASSISRGYGYTF. For the CDR3, the DNA is TGTGCCAGTAGTATTTCGCGCGGTTATGGCTACACCTTC.

J is TRBJ1-2 and V is TRBV14, with 8 positions matching TRBD1. This CDR3 has 14 residues. Germline V CDR1 and CDR2: SGHDN, FVKESK. V shed 4 bases and J 2 bases; nucleotides not matched to a gene: 3. The CDR3 reads CASSPRTGNYGYTF. DNA for the CDR3: TGTGCCAGCAGCCCGAGGACAGGGAACTATGGCTACACCTTC.

This clone came up once. V usage is TRBV6-5 and J usage is TRBJ2-2, with 7 bases lining up with TRBD1. The CDR3 loop spans 14 amino acids. J gave up 4 bases and V 6 bases, and 5 bases lay outside the gene matches. Germline V gives CDR1 MNHEY, CDR2 SVGAGI. The CDR3 DNA reads as TGTGCCAGCAGACAGGGGAAGACCACCGGGGAGCTGTTTTTT. Residues: CASRQGKTTGELFF.

J is TRBJ2-2 and V is TRBV7-7; 8 nucleotides align to TRBD1. J was trimmed by 4 bases and V by 5 bases; bases with no gene match: 12. There are 17 residues in the CDR3. Germline loops: CDR1 SSHAT, CDR2 FNYEAQ (reference sequence). CDR3 nucleotide sequence: TGTGCCAGCAGCCCGGCCCCGGGACAGGCTCCCACCGGGGAGCTGTTTTTT. The encoded protein is CASSPAPGQAPTGELFF.

The chain is built from TRBV14 and TRBJ1-4; TRBD1 might be the D (5 bases). This CDR3 is 15 amino acids long. V dropped 1 base and J dropped 8 bases, with 14 bases sitting between them. Germline V gives CDR1 SGHDN, CDR2 FVKESK. CDR3 coding DNA: TGTGCCAGCAGCCAAGTCCGGGGGGTACGGGAAAAACTGTTTTTT. Protein: CASSQVRGVREKLFF.

This clone showed up just once. The chain is built from TRBV7-9 and TRBJ2-5, with 7 bases matching TRBD1. Germline loops: CDR1 SEHNR, CDR2 FQNEAQ (reference sequence). The CDR3 is made up of 15 amino acids. Trimming at V came to 2 bases and at J to 3 bases, leaving 6 bases not matched to a gene. The DNA for the CDR3 is TGTGCCAGCAGCTTAAGGACAGGTTGGGAAGAGACCCAGTACTTC. Amino acid sequence: CASSLRTGWEETQYF. The whole variable domain, remainder taken from reference TRBV7-9 and TRBJ2-5, is DTGVSQNPRHKITKRGQNVTFRCDPISEHNRLYWYRQTLGQGPEFLTYFQNEAQLEKSRLLSDRFSAERPKGSFSTLEIQRTEQGDSAMYLCASSLRTGWEETQYFGPGTRLLVL.

V usage is TRBV18 and J usage is TRBJ2-2; 13 bases match TRBD2. Per germline, CDR1 KGHSH and CDR2 LQKENI. The CDR3 is made up of 18 amino acids. Trimming removed 0 bases from V and 5 bases from J; junction bases left unmatched: 6. CDR3 loop: CASSPPQGLAGVTGELFF. CDR3 bases: TGTGCCAGCTCACCACCCCAAGGACTAGCGGGAGTAACCGGGGAGCTGTTTTTT.

The gene calls are TRBV12-5 and TRBJ2-2; 7 bases align to TRBD1. This CDR3 spans 14 amino acids. Germline values: CDR1 LGHNT, CDR2 FRNRAP. V lost 3 bases and J lost 4; bases outside the gene matches: 2. The CDR3 bases are TGTGCTAGTGGTTTAGGGGGCCTCACCGGGGAGCTGTTTTTT. Protein sequence: CASGLGGLTGELFF.

The chain uses TRBV6-5 and TRBJ1-1; D remains ambiguous. The germline V gene has CDR1 MNHEY and CDR2 SVGAGI. Trimming shortened V by 9 bases and J by 5 bases, and 10 bases separated the two germline ends. The CDR3 is made up of 11 amino acids. CDR3: CASKVTTEAFF. Written as DNA, the CDR3 is TGTGCCAGTAAAGTCACTACTGAAGCTTTCTTT.

This sequence joins TRBV6-5 and TRBJ1-1, with unresolved D. The germline V gene encodes CDR1 MNHEY and CDR2 SVGAGI. This CDR3 region has 14 residues. With 0 bases removed from V and 6 bases from J, the gap between germline ends came to 11 bases. CDR3 nucleotides: TGTGCCAGCAGTTACTCCTCCCCTAGGCCTGAAGCTTTCTTT. Protein sequence: CASSYSSPRPEAFF.

The rearrangement links TRBV18 to TRBJ1-1; D is ambiguous. CDR1 KGHSH and CDR2 LQKENI come from the germline V gene. The CDR3 covers 14 residues. V lost 0 bases and J lost 2, with 7 bases in between. Here the CDR3 reads CASSPPYRNTEAFF. In nucleotides, the CDR3 is TGTGCCAGCTCACCACCGTACAGAAACACTGAAGCTTTCTTT.

This clone was counted once. The rearrangement joins TRBV2 to TRBJ2-1; D may be TRBD2 (5 bases). The CDR3 covers 15 residues. Germline lookup yields CDR1 SNHLY and CDR2 FYNNEI. V lost 5 bases and J lost 6, with 17 bases in between. CDR3 sequence (DNA): TGTGCCAGCAGTAATAGCGTAGCGAAGGGCAATGAGCAGTTCTTC. It specifies CASSNSVAKGNEQFF.

CDR3 amino acids: CASSFSPLGAPFF. Here the CDR3 DNA reads TGTGCCAGCAGTTTCTCGCCTTTGGGGGCACCTTTCTTT. The V call is TRBV12-3 or TRBV12-4, the J call TRBJ1-1; a weak D match, TRBD1 (6 bases). V lost 3 bases to trimming and J lost 12 bases, with 17 bases between them. This CDR3 is 13 amino acids long.

The V call is TRBV7-3, the J call TRBJ2-5; unclear D gene. The CDR3 consists of 13 residues. Trimming left V 0 bases short and J 2 bases short, with 4 bases between. From germline, CDR1 is SGHTA and CDR2 FQGTGA. The CDR3 loop reads CASSLTAQETQYF. CDR3 DNA sequence: TGTGCCAGCAGCTTAACAGCTCAAGAGACCCAGTACTTC.

This sequence joins TRBV7-2 and TRBJ1-2; 7 bases line up with TRBD1. Trimming removed 5 bases from V and 7 bases from J; junction bases left unmatched: 4. There are 12 residues in the CDR3. Germline-derived CDR1 and CDR2 are SGHTA and FQGNSA. Here the CDR3 reads CASSLRQGGYTF. The CDR3 region has the DNA TGTGCCAGCAGCCTTCGACAGGGTGGCTACACCTTC.

This clone appeared a few times. The J gene is TRBJ2-2, the V gene TRBV24-1; TRBD1 is a possible D gene (5 bases). The ends were cut back, 3 bases at V and 5 bases at J, with 12 bases in the middle. The CDR3 length is 15 residues. Germline V CDR1 and CDR2: KGHDR, SFDVKD. The CDR3 DNA reads as TGTGCCACCAGTGATCAAAGACAGAATACCGGGGAGCTGTTTTTT. It translates to CATSDQRQNTGELFF.

The sample holds one count of this clone. The J gene is TRBJ2-7, the V gene TRBV3-1 (or the pseudogene TRBV3-2); no clear D gene. The V gene's germline CDR1 is LGHDT and CDR2 YNNKEL (reference sequence). This CDR3 has 14 amino acids. V was cut by 0 bases and J by 2 bases, with 8 bases left in between. The CDR3 nucleotides read TGTGCCAGCAGCCAAGATGGCTCAGCCTACGAGCAGTACTTC. It codes for CASSQDGSAYEQYF.

J is TRBJ1-5 and V is TRBV5-6, with D possibly being TRBD1 (6 bases). The CDR3 runs 15 residues. Trimming removed 7 bases from V and 4 bases from J, with 18 bases in between. Germline V CDR1 and CDR2: SGHDT, YYEEEE. This CDR3 is CASGWGGPSNQPQHF. The CDR3, as DNA: TGTGCCAGCGGCTGGGGGGGCCCCTCGAATCAGCCCCAGCATTTT.

The CDR3 DNA is TGCGCCAGCAGCCAAGAAAAACCGGCTAGCGGGATCTTTGCCACAGATACGCAGTATTTT. This gives the protein CASSQEKPASGIFATDTQYF. This chain connects TRBV4-3 to TRBJ2-3; 9 nucleotides line up with TRBD2. V gave up 0 bases and J gave up 2 bases; unmatched junction bases: 15. The germline CDR1 and CDR2 sequences are LGHNA and YSLEER. The CDR3 has 20 residues.

V is TRBV19 and J is TRBJ2-5; TRBD1 aligns across 7 bases. CDR1 and CDR2 from the germline V gene are LNHDA and SQIVND (reference sequence). The V gene end was trimmed by 6 bases and the J gene end by 4 bases; junction bases not matched to a gene: 11. CDR3 length: 15 residues. The CDR3 region has the DNA TGTGCCAGTAGCAACAGGGGTTTCATAGGAGAGACCCAGTACTTC. The encoded protein is CASSNRGFIGETQYF.

This chain joins TRBV7-2 and TRBJ2-1; D might be TRBD2 (5 bases). The V end lost 5 bases, the J end lost 9 bases, and 20 bases lay between the germline ends. Germline CDR1 SGHTA, CDR2 FQGNSA. This CDR3 is built from 15 residues. Written as DNA, the CDR3 is TGTGCCAGCAGCGCCCGGGATCTAAAGGTTGGTGAGCAGTTCTTC. Translating gives CASSARDLKVGEQFF.

V gene TRBV5-4 combines with J gene TRBJ2-3; TRBD1 matches 9 bases. This CDR3 comprises 15 residues. V lost 4 bases, J lost 4 bases, and 7 bases stayed unmatched. CDR1 and CDR2 from the germline V gene are SGHNT and YYREEE (reference sequence). CDR3 coding DNA: TGTGCCAGCAGCCGGGGACAGGGTCCCGCAGATACGCAGTATTTT. As protein: CASSRGQGPADTQYF.